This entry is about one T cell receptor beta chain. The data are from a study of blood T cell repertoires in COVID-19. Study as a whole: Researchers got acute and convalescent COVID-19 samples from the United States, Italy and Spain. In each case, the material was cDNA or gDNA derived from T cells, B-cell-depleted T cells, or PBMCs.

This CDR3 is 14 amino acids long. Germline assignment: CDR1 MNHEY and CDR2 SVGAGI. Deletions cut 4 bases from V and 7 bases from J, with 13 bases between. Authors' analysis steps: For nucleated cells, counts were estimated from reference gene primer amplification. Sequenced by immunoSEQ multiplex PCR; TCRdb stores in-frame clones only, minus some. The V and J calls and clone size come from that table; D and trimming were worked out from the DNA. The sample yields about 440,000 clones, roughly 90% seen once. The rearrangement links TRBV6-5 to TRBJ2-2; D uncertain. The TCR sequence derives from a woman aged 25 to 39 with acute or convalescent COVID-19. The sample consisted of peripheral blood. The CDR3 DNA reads TGTGCCAGCAGTTGGTCCTCTCATAGCGGGGAGCTGTTTTTT. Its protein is CASSWSSHSGELFF.